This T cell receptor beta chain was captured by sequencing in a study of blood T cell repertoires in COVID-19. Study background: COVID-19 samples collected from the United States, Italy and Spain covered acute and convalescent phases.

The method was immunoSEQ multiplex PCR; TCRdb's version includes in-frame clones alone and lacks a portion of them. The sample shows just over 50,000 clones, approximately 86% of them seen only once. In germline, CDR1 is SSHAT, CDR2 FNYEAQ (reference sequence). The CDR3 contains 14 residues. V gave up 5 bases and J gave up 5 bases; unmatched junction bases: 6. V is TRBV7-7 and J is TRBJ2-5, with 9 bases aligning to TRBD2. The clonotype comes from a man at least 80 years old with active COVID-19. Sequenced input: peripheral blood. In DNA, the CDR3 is TGTGCCAGCAGCCGTAGCGGGAGCGGTGAGACCCAGTACTTC. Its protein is CASSRSGSGETQYF.